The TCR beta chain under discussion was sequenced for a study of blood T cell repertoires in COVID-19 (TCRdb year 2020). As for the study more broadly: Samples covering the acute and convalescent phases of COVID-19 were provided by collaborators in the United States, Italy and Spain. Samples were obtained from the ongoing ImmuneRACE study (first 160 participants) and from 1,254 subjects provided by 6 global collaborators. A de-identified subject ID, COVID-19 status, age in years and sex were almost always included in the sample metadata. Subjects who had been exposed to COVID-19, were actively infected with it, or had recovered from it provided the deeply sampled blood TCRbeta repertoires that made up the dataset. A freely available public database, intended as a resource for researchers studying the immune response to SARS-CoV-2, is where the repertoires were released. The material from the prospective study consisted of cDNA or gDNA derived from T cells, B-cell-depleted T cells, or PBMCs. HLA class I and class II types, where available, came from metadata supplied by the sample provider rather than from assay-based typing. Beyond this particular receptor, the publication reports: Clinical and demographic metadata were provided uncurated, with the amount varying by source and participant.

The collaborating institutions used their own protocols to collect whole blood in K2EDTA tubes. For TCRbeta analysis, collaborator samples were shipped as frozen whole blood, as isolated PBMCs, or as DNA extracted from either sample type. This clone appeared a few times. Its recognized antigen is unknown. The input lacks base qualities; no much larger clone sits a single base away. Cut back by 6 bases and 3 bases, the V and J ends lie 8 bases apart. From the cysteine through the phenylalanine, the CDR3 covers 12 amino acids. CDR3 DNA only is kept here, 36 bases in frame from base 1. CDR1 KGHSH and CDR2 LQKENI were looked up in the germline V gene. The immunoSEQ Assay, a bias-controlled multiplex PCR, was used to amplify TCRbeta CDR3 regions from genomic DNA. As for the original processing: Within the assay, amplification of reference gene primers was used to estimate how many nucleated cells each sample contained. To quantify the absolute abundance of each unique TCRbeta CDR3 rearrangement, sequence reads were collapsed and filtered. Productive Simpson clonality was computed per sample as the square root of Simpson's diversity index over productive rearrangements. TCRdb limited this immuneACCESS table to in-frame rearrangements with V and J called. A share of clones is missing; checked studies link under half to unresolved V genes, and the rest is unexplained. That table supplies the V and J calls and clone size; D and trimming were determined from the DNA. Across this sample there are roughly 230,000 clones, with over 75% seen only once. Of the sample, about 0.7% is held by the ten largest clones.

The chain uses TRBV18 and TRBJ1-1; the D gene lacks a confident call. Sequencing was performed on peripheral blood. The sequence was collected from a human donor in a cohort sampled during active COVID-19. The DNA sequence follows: TGTGCCAGCTCCCGCGGAGACACTGAAGCTTTCTTT. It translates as CASSRGDTEAFF. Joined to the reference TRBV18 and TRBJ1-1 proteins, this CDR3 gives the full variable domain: NAGVMQNPRHLVRRRGQEARLRCSPMKGHSHVYWYRQLPEEGLKFMVYLQKENIIDESGMPKERFSAEFPKEGPSILRIQQVVRGDSAAYFCASSRGDTEAFFGQGTRLTVV.